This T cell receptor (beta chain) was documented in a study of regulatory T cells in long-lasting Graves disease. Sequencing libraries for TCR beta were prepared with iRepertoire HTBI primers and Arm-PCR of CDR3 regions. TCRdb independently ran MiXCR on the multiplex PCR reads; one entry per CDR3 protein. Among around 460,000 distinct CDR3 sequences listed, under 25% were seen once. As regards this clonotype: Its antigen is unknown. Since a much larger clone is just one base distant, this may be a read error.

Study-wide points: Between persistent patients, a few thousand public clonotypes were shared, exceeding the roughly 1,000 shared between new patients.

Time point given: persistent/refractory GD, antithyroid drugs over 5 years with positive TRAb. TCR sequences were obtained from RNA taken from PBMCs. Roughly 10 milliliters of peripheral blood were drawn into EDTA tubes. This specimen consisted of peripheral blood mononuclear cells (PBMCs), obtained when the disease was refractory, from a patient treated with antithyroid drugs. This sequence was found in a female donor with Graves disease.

CDR3 sequence reads: CAGSLATNYGYTF. In DNA, the CDR3 is TGTGCCGGCAGCTTAGCAACTAACTATGGCTACACCTTC. The genes are TRBV2 and TRBJ1-2; D uncertain. The CDR3 spans 13 residues. Germline CDR1 reads SNHLY; CDR2 reads FYNNEI.